This TCR beta chain is from a study of blood T cells in healthy people across ages. Per germline, CDR1 SEHNR and CDR2 FQNEAQ (reference sequence). CDR3 size: 10 residues. Trimming cost V 8 bases and J 8 bases, with 8 bases left between them. Next came a second PCR, run for about 6 to 11 cycles, which used a sample-barcoded 5' primer along with a J-beta primer mix. In TCRdb, the 5' RACE reads were re-called with MiXCR into one record per CDR3 protein. This sample yields 700,000 or so distinct CDR3 sequences, of which around 38% are seen a single time; approximately 29% belongs to the top ten. This clonotype came up many times.

The V and J genes are TRBV7-9 and TRBJ2-3; tentatively, D is TRBD1 or TRBD2 (6 bases each). Sequences were obtained from blood. The receptor's source is a man at least 80 years old in good health. CDR3 sequence (DNA): TGTGCCAGCTGGGGGGCTACGCAGTATTTT. Its translation is CASWGATQYF.